This T cell receptor beta chain was captured by sequencing in a study of CD8 T cells in ankylosing spondylitis. Via MiXCR, TCRdb re-called the 5' RACE reads, giving one row per CDR3 protein. The top ten clones hold 0.85% to 1.3% of a sample with approximately 440,000 distinct CDR3 sequences, roughly 15% of them seen once. This clonotype was found a few times. As yet, its antigen is unknown. Germline CDR1 SGDLS, CDR2 YYNGEE. CDR3 size: 15 residues. V was pared by 4 bases and J by 4 bases, with 10 bases of the junction left unmatched. Study findings and constraints: Relatively scarce in peripheral blood, disease-linked clones were CD8+. Blood from ankylosing spondylitis patients appeared to carry a characteristic eight-variant TCR beta motif. Disease-linked clones were reportedly significantly enriched in matched ankylosing spondylitis synovial fluid.

The sequenced material came from blood, either unsorted or a sorted T cell fraction (not recorded which). The clonotype was recovered from a male donor with ankylosing spondylitis. V is TRBV9 and J is TRBJ1-2; 7 bases map to TRBD1. CDR3 residues: CASSIYDRALYGYTF. CDR3 nucleotides: TGTGCCAGCAGCATTTACGACAGGGCCCTCTATGGCTACACCTTC.